The 7 T cell receptor beta chains listed next were all sequenced from one sample in a study of glioma-infiltrating T cells. Amplification of TCR alpha and beta CDR3 regions from RNA used iRepertoire nested multiplex PCR. TCRdb reprocessed the multiplex PCR reads via MiXCR and lists one record per CDR3 protein. Here the sample spans more than 350,000 distinct CDR3 sequences, 41% being singletons. Sample: glioma tissue, nonneoplastic brain tissue, or PBMCs (not recorded which). These receptors were obtained from a human donor with low-grade glioma or glioblastoma, undergoing nonglioma brain surgery, or in good health (not recorded which).

This clonotype was counted between two and nine times. The chain links TRBV19 to TRBJ2-7; D is unresolved. This CDR3 is 15 amino acids long. The V and J ends lost 6 bases and 2 bases respectively, with 17 bases between them. Germline V gene lookup returns CDR1 LNHDA and CDR2 SQIVND (reference sequence). The CDR3 DNA is TGTGCCAGTAGAACGCAAGGGATCCCACCCTACGAGCAGTACTTC. Protein: CASRTQGIPPYEQYF.

Comments on this clonotype: A much more abundant neighbour one base away suggests this may be a read error. The chain uses TRBV20-1 and TRBJ1-3; possibly TRBD1 for D (5 bases). The CDR3 totals 14 residues. Germline V gene lookup returns CDR1 DFQATT and CDR2 SNEGSKA (reference sequence). CDR3 amino acids: CRARTTDSGNTIYF. In DNA, the CDR3 is TGCAGAGCTAGGACGACAGACTCTGGAAACACCATATATTTT.

Regarding this clonotype: This clone may be a read error of a much larger clone one base away. J is TRBJ2-7 and V is TRBV12-3 or TRBV12-4, with 8 bases matching TRBD1. V lost 4 bases and J lost 7; bases outside the gene matches: 12. This CDR3 comprises 15 residues. The CDR3 protein is CASSYRTGQGKEQYF. CDR3 DNA: TGTGCCAGCAGTTACCGGACAGGGCAGGGGAAGGAGCAGTACTTC.

The chain combines TRBV24-1 with TRBJ2-3; D perhaps matches TRBD2 (5 bases). Germline V gene lookup returns CDR1 KGHDR and CDR2 SFDVKD. The CDR3 contains 13 residues. Trimming shortened V by 8 bases and J by 5 bases, and 13 bases separated the two germline ends. CDR3 coding DNA: TGTGCCACCACGAGTCCCGGGGTAGATACGCAGTATTTT. The encoded protein is CATTSPGVDTQYF.

The chain recombines TRBV6-1 with TRBJ2-7; 9 bases map to TRBD1. The J segment lost 4 bases and the V segment lost 5 bases, leaving 12 bases of the junction unmatched. This CDR3 has 16 amino acids. The germline V gene encodes CDR1 MNHNS and CDR2 SASEGT. CDR3 nucleotides: TGTGCCAGCAGTTCCGCTCCGGGACAGGGTTTATACGAGCAGTACTTC. It translates to CASSSAPGQGLYEQYF.

As to this clonotype: One end of the junction varies from germline; a read error may be responsible. V is TRBV20-1 and J is TRBJ2-7, with 13 bases that match TRBD2. CDR1 is DFQATT, CDR2 SNEGSKA, per germline (reference sequence). The CDR3 is 14 amino acids. The CDR3 DNA reads TGCAGAGCTAGTGGACTAGCGGGAGACTACGAGCAGTACTTC. Protein product: CRASGLAGDYEQYF.

V and J are TRBV18 and TRBJ2-1; weak D call: TRBD1 (6 bases). The CDR3 consists of 16 residues. The V gene's germline CDR1 is KGHSH and CDR2 LQKENI. V was clipped by 3 bases and J by 4 bases, with 16 bases between them. The CDR3 nucleotides read TGTGCCAGCTCACCTCCGGGACAAAGCTTATACAATGAGCAGTTCTTC. Translated: CASSPPGQSLYNEQFF.